The 27 T cell receptor beta chains in this list originate from one sample, sequenced in a study of blood T cell repertoires in COVID-19. Data came from immunoSEQ multiplex PCR; TCRdb stores just in-frame clones and leaves some out. The sample has more than 200,000 clones, around 89% seen once. Material: PBMCs or T cells enriched from blood (not recorded which). These receptors originate from a woman aged 30 to 39 who had recovered from COVID-19.

The V gene is TRBV11-1, the J gene TRBJ2-7, with 9 bases matching TRBD2. Trimming at V came to 0 bases and at J to 9 bases, leaving 9 bases not matched to a gene. The CDR3 totals 15 residues. The germline V gene has CDR1 SGHAT and CDR2 FQDESV (reference sequence). DNA of the CDR3: TGTGCCAGCAGCTTAGCCTGGCGGGAGGGCCAGGGGCAGTACTTC. Its translation: CASSLAWREGQGQYF. Combining the CDR3 with reference TRBV11-1 and TRBJ2-7 gives the whole variable domain EAEVAQSPRYKITEKSQAVAFWCDPISGHATLYWYRQILGQGPELLVQFQDESVVDDSQLPKDRFSAERLKGVDSTLKIQPAELGDSAMYLCASSLAWREGQGQYFGPGTRLTVT.

The chain recombines TRBV5-1 with TRBJ2-1; D remains unclear. V dropped 0 bases and J dropped 8 bases, with 6 bases sitting between them. This CDR3 comprises 12 residues. The V gene's germline CDR1 is SGHRS and CDR2 YFSETQ. The CDR3 protein is CASSLGLDEQFF. CDR3 DNA: TGCGCCAGCAGCTTGGGACTTGATGAGCAGTTCTTC.

The V gene is TRBV19, the J gene TRBJ2-5; 8 bases fit TRBD1. V shed 9 bases, J shed 2 bases, and the junction held 8 bases outside the gene matches. Per germline, CDR1 LNHDA and CDR2 SQIVND (reference sequence). This CDR3 has 14 residues. The CDR3 bases are TGTGCCAGCGCGATTACAGGGGGACAAGAGACCCAGTACTTC. The encoded protein is CASAITGGQETQYF.

This chain links TRBV6-5 with TRBJ1-2; D possibly corresponds to TRBD1 (5 bases). Trimming took off 5 bases at V and 4 bases at J, with 17 bases between the two ends. The CDR3 is 15 residues long. CDR1 and CDR2 from the germline V gene are MNHEY and SVGAGI. The CDR3 region has the DNA TGTGCCAGCAGTCGCGGAGGGACCTTTGCCTATGGCTACACCTTC. This encodes CASSRGGTFAYGYTF.

The rearrangement joins TRBV6-2 or TRBV6-3 to TRBJ1-5, with D tentatively TRBD1 (5 bases). This CDR3 contains 16 residues. Germline V gives CDR1 MNHEY, CDR2 SVGEGT. The V and J ends lost 0 bases and 2 bases respectively, with 11 bases between them. The DNA for the CDR3 is TGTGCCAGCAGTTACTCGGGCAGGGCACGCAATCAGCCCCAGCATTTT. Its protein is CASSYSGRARNQPQHF.

The gene calls are TRBV15 and TRBJ2-2, with D maybe TRBD2 (5 bases). Looked up from germline, CDR1 is LNHNV and CDR2 is YYDKDF (reference sequence). V shed 5 bases and J shed 2 bases, with 21 bases lying between them. The CDR3 loop spans 18 amino acids. CDR3 region: CATSRLRAFDANTGELFF. CDR3 in DNA: TGTGCCACCAGCCGCCTGAGGGCCTTTGACGCTAACACCGGGGAGCTGTTTTTT.

Regarding this clone: Other DNA sequences in this specimen translate into the identical CDR3. This chain connects TRBV28 to TRBJ1-5, with 7 bases matching TRBD1. CDR1 and CDR2 (germline): MDHEN, SYDVKM. The CDR3 has 14 amino acids. J was trimmed by 4 bases and V by 4 bases; bases with no gene match: 4. DNA of the CDR3: TGTGCCAGCAGTTCGGGACAGCTGAATCAGCCCCAGCATTTT. Translating it yields CASSSGQLNQPQHF.

V gene TRBV5-1 combines with J gene TRBJ2-5; 12 positions agree with TRBD2. The CDR3 runs 19 residues. Germline CDR1 reads SGHRS; CDR2 reads YFSETQ. The V and J ends lost 3 bases and 0 bases, in that order; junction bases with no gene match: 12. In nucleotides, the CDR3 is TGCGCCAGCAGCTCCCCTCGAGCTAGCGGGAGGGTGAACCAAGAGACCCAGTACTTC. The encoded protein is CASSSPRASGRVNQETQYF.

The chain is built from TRBV28 and TRBJ2-7; a weak D match, TRBD1 (6 bases). The V and J ends lost 5 bases and 2 bases respectively, with 10 bases between them. The CDR3 loop spans 13 amino acids. CDR1 is MDHEN, CDR2 SYDVKM, per germline. In DNA, the CDR3 is TGTGCCAGCAGTAATGGGGGCCCCTACGAGCAGTACTTC. Its protein is CASSNGGPYEQYF.

The chain recombines TRBV15 with TRBJ1-1, with 7 bases matching TRBD1. V shed 5 bases and J 3 bases; nucleotides not matched to a gene: 6. The V gene's germline CDR1 is LNHNV and CDR2 YYDKDF (reference sequence). This CDR3 has 14 amino acids. The CDR3 sequence: CATSAFTGDTEAFF. CDR3 sequence (DNA): TGTGCCACCAGCGCATTCACAGGGGACACTGAAGCTTTCTTT.

This clone was seen once. The rearrangement joins TRBV11-3 to TRBJ2-5, with D maybe TRBD2 (5 bases). The germline V gene encodes CDR1 SGHNT and CDR2 YENEEA. This CDR3 is 13 amino acids long. Trimming took 5 bases from V and 7 from J, leaving 14 bases between them. The CDR3: CASSKEGEATQYF. The CDR3, as DNA: TGTGCCAGCAGCAAAGAGGGTGAGGCGACCCAGTACTTC.

The V and J genes are TRBV4-2 and TRBJ2-2, with 8 positions matching TRBD2. The CDR3 consists of 15 residues. The trim removed 2 bases at V and 2 bases at J, leaving 1 base unmatched. The germline V gene has CDR1 LGHNA and CDR2 YNFKEQ. In nucleotides, the CDR3 is TGTGCCAGCAGCCAAAGCGGGAGAAACACCGGGGAGCTGTTTTTT. It specifies CASSQSGRNTGELFF.

The V and J genes are TRBV18 and TRBJ2-7; TRBD1 agrees at 9 bases. The CDR3 has 15 amino acids. After removal of 6 bases from V and 7 bases from J, the junction contained 13 bases not matched to a gene. Germline CDR1 KGHSH, CDR2 LQKENI. The DNA of the CDR3 is TGTGCCAGCTCGTTACAGGGGGCCTCAGGGGGAGAGCAGTACTTC. It translates to CASSLQGASGGEQYF.

The chain has TRBV6-5 and TRBJ2-5; D gene uncertain. This CDR3 has 11 residues. Trimming removed 2 bases from V and 9 bases from J, with 7 bases in between. Germline V gene data show CDR1 as MNHEY and CDR2 as SVGAGI. CDR3 nucleotides: TGTGCCAGCAGTTACCAGAAAGCCCAGTACTTC. Translated, it gives CASSYQKAQYF.

V and J are TRBV28 and TRBJ1-3; 8 bases match TRBD1. V trimming: 5 bases; J trimming: 4 bases; junction bases outside the gene matches: 7. The germline V gene has CDR1 MDHEN and CDR2 SYDVKM. The CDR3 runs to 15 residues. The CDR3 bases are TGTGCCAGCAGTCCGGCGACAGGGGCAGGAAACACCATATATTTT. Protein product: CASSPATGAGNTIYF.

V is TRBV10-1 and J is TRBJ1-2; a weak D match, TRBD1 (6 bases). V was shortened by 8 bases and J by 4 bases, with 17 bases between the two germline ends. Germline CDR1 is WNHNN and CDR2 is SYGVQD (reference sequence). The CDR3 consists of 14 residues. The CDR3 sequence is CASHLIRTAYGYTF. The CDR3 region has the DNA TGCGCCAGCCATCTTATAAGGACAGCCTATGGCTACACCTTC.

The chain employs TRBV28 and TRBJ1-5; D unresolved. The V end lost 5 bases, the J end lost 5 bases, and 10 bases lay between the germline ends. This CDR3 contains 13 residues. Germline lookup yields CDR1 MDHEN and CDR2 SYDVKM. The CDR3 DNA reads TGTGCCAGCAGTCACCGGAGAGATCAGCCCCAGCATTTT. Residues: CASSHRRDQPQHF.

Only one count was recorded for this clone. The J gene is TRBJ1-2, the V gene TRBV29-1; TRBD1 might be the D (5 bases). Germline CDR1 reads SQVTM; CDR2 reads ANQGSEA. V was shortened by 3 bases and J by 3 bases, with 11 bases between the two germline ends. CDR3 length equals 13 residues. CDR3 in amino acids: CSVDRVQDYGYTF. The CDR3, as DNA: TGCAGCGTTGACAGGGTTCAGGACTATGGCTACACCTTC.

Only a few counts were recorded for this clone. The chain recombines TRBV3-1 (or the pseudogene TRBV3-2) with TRBJ1-2, with 7 bases matching TRBD1. Germline values: CDR1 LGHDT, CDR2 YNNKEL (reference sequence). CDR3 length: 13 amino acids. With 6 bases clipped from V and 8 bases from J, the junction kept 9 bases outside the gene matches. CDR3 in amino acids: CASSIQGRRGYTF. CDR3 in DNA: TGTGCCAGCAGTATACAGGGGAGAAGGGGCTACACCTTC.

The chain is built from TRBV28 and TRBJ2-7; D remains ambiguous. CDR1 is MDHEN, CDR2 SYDVKM, per germline. The CDR3 length is 11 residues. V was cut by 10 bases and J by 4 bases, with 11 bases left in between. The CDR3 sequence is CATYERYEQYF. The CDR3, as DNA: TGTGCCACCTACGAGCGTTACGAGCAGTACTTC.

J is TRBJ1-5 and V is TRBV19, with D possibly matching TRBD1 (5 bases). V was clipped by 6 bases and J by 0 bases, with 12 bases between them. Looked up from germline, CDR1 is LNHDA and CDR2 is SQIVND (reference sequence). The CDR3 is made up of 15 amino acids. This CDR3 is CASRTTANSNQPQHF. CDR3 DNA sequence: TGTGCCAGTAGGACGACAGCGAATAGCAATCAGCCCCAGCATTTT.

The chain links TRBV7-9 to TRBJ2-7; the D gene is possibly TRBD2 (6 bases). This CDR3 spans 13 amino acids. The ends were cut back, 1 base at V and 2 bases at J, with 6 bases in the middle. Germline CDR1 and CDR2: SEHNR and FQNEAQ (reference sequence). The CDR3 DNA sequence: TGTGCCAGCAGCTTAGGCGGGACCTACGAGCAGTACTTC. It is translated as CASSLGGTYEQYF. Full variable domain (missing parts from reference TRBV7-9 and TRBJ2-7): DTGVSQNPRHKITKRGQNVTFRCDPISEHNRLYWYRQTLGQGPEFLTYFQNEAQLEKSRLLSDRFSAERPKGSFSTLEIQRTEQGDSAMYLCASSLGGTYEQYFGPGTRLTVT.

The CDR3 loop reads CASSPGAGTEAFF. The CDR3 DNA follows: TGTGCCAGCTCACCGGGGGCAGGCACTGAAGCTTTCTTT. The chain carries TRBV18 and TRBJ1-1; weak D call: TRBD1 (6 bases). CDR3 length: 13 residues. The V end was cut by 3 bases, the J end by 4 bases, with 9 bases between. Per germline, CDR1 KGHSH and CDR2 LQKENI.

The V and J genes are TRBV7-9 and TRBJ1-3; a possible D gene is TRBD1 (6 bases). CDR3 length equals 17 residues. Germline-derived CDR1 and CDR2 are SEHNR and FQNEAQ (reference sequence). Trimming left V 5 bases short and J 7 bases short, with 24 bases between. The CDR3 reads CASSPLGSRTVRNTIYF. The CDR3 DNA is TGTGCCAGCAGCCCCTTAGGGTCCCGGACAGTCCGGAACACCATATATTTT.

The J gene is TRBJ2-5, the V gene TRBV19; D is possibly TRBD2 (5 bases). The CDR3 has 14 residues. Trimming left V 4 bases short and J 5 bases short, with 14 bases between. Per germline, CDR1 LNHDA and CDR2 SQIVND (reference sequence). The CDR3 loop reads CASSTSRRRETQYF. DNA of the CDR3: TGTGCCAGTAGTACTTCGCGCCGGAGGGAGACCCAGTACTTC.

V usage is TRBV30 and J usage is TRBJ1-1; a possible D gene is TRBD1 (6 bases). V lost 6 bases, J lost 4 bases, and 15 bases lay in between. The CDR3 length is 13 residues. CDR1 GTSNPN and CDR2 SVGIG come from the germline V gene (reference sequence). CDR3 amino acids: CACIRRTVTEAFF. The CDR3, as DNA: TGTGCCTGTATAAGGAGGACAGTCACTGAAGCTTTCTTT.

The CDR3 sequence is CASSLRLAGQETQYF. CDR3 nucleotides: TGTGCCAGCAGCTTACGACTAGCGGGGCAAGAGACCCAGTACTTC. The chain uses TRBV7-2 and TRBJ2-5; 11 nucleotides match TRBD2. The CDR3 totals 15 residues. V lost 2 bases and J lost 2; bases outside the gene matches: 1. The germline gives CDR1 SGHTA, CDR2 FQGNSA. Complete variable domain (other parts from reference TRBV7-2 and TRBJ2-5): GAGVSQSPSNKVTEKGKDVELRCDPISGHTALYWYRQSLGQGLEFLIYFQGNSAPDKSGLPSDRFSAERTGGSVSTLTIQRTQQEDSAVYLCASSLRLAGQETQYFGPGTRLLVL.